Below are 10 T cell receptor beta chains sequenced from a single sample in a study of OX40 agonist ivuxolimab in advanced cancers. Libraries were prepared through the immunoSEQ multiplex PCR assay. Sourced from immuneACCESS, this table was stored by TCRdb with only in-frame sequences that have V and J called. A share of the clones is absent; for the studies checked, an unresolved V gene accounts for under half, and the remainder has no known explanation. This sample gives 31,000 or so clones in total; more than 80% of them show up just once. About 22% of the sample rests with the top ten. The sample here was CD4+ or CD8+ T cells sorted from blood, taken in a trial of the OX40 agonist ivuxolimab. The receptors shown here come from an adult with an advanced solid tumor such as melanoma, head and neck, liver or kidney cancer.

This chain uses TRBV19 with TRBJ1-1; 9 bases map to TRBD1. Trimming at V came to 7 bases and at J to 4 bases, leaving 10 bases not matched to a gene. CDR1 LNHDA and CDR2 SQIVND come from the germline V gene (reference sequence). The CDR3 covers 15 residues. The CDR3 protein is CASMRLGTGITEAFF. CDR3 DNA: TGTGCCAGTATGCGCCTCGGGACAGGGATCACTGAAGCTTTCTTT.

CDR3 protein: CASSPGPGGGYGYTF. CDR3 DNA: TGCGCCAGCAGCCCGGGGCCAGGGGGCGGGTACGGCTACACCTTC. This chain links TRBV5-1 with TRBJ1-2, with 8 positions matching TRBD1. V lost 4 bases and J lost 8; bases outside the gene matches: 13. The CDR3 is 15 amino acids. The V gene's germline CDR1 is SGHRS and CDR2 YFSETQ. The whole variable domain, remainder taken from reference TRBV5-1 and TRBJ1-2, is KAGVTQTPRYLIKTRGQQVTLSCSPISGHRSVSWYQQTPGQGLQFLFEYFSETQRNKGNFPGRFSGRQFSNSRSEMNVSTLELGDSALYLCASSPGPGGGYGYTFGSGTRLTVV.

With respect to this clone: A much more abundant neighbour one base away suggests this may be a read error. The chain recombines TRBV6-5 with TRBJ1-1; no clear D gene. The CDR3 is 11 residues long. V gave up 7 bases and J gave up 3 bases, with 6 bases separating them. Per germline, CDR1 MNHEY and CDR2 SVGAGI. CDR3 nucleotides: TGTGCCAGCAAAAGGTACACTGAAGCTTTCTTT. It codes for CASKRYTEAFF.

This chain connects TRBV7-2 to TRBJ2-7; D not certain. Trimming stripped 5 bases from V and 2 bases from J, with 13 bases between. Per the germline V gene, CDR1 is SGHTA and CDR2 is FQGNSA. The CDR3 loop spans 14 amino acids. CDR3 in DNA: TGTGCCAGCAGCCAAACCTGGCAGGCCTACGAGCAGTACTTC. The encoded protein is CASSQTWQAYEQYF.

The table lists this clone with a few counts. V and J are TRBV19 and TRBJ2-7; D is perhaps TRBD2 (5 bases). CDR1 LNHDA and CDR2 SQIVND come from the germline V gene (reference sequence). The V end lost 4 bases, the J end lost 7 bases, and 17 bases lay between the germline ends. The CDR3 has 14 residues. CDR3 sequence: CASSKEVAYGEQYF. CDR3 DNA sequence: TGTGCCAGTAGTAAGGAGGTCGCTTATGGGGAGCAGTACTTC.

The J gene is TRBJ1-3, the V gene TRBV5-1, with 9 bases fitting TRBD1. The CDR3 totals 16 residues. CDR1 is SGHRS and CDR2 is YFSETQ in the germline V gene. The J segment lost 4 bases and the V segment lost 3 bases, leaving 8 bases of the junction unmatched. The DNA of the CDR3 is TGCGCCAGCAGCTCCCAGGGACAGGGAGCAGGAAACACCATATATTTT. As protein: CASSSQGQGAGNTIYF.

The genes are TRBV7-9 and TRBJ2-5; D remains unclear. The CDR3 loop spans 15 amino acids. Germline V gene lookup returns CDR1 SEHNR and CDR2 FQNEAQ (reference sequence). Trimming took off 5 bases at V and 7 bases at J, with 20 bases between the two ends. The CDR3 DNA reads TGTGCCAGCAGCCCCTTGGGGATTCAAGATCTGACCCAGTACTTC. Its protein is CASSPLGIQDLTQYF. Drawing the rest from reference TRBV7-9 and TRBJ2-5, the complete variable domain is DTGVSQNPRHKITKRGQNVTFRCDPISEHNRLYWYRQTLGQGPEFLTYFQNEAQLEKSRLLSDRFSAERPKGSFSTLEIQRTEQGDSAMYLCASSPLGIQDLTQYFGPGTRLLVL.

As DNA, the CDR3 is TGTGCCAGCAGTCCTCGGACAGGAAACACTGAAGCTTTCTTT. Translated: CASSPRTGNTEAFF. This rearrangement joins TRBV27 to TRBJ1-1, with 7 nucleotides matching TRBD1. V lost 5 bases and J lost 2; bases outside the gene matches: 5. Germline CDR1 is MNHEY and CDR2 is SMNVEV (reference sequence). This CDR3 spans 14 amino acids.

This chain links TRBV28 with TRBJ2-1; D possibly matches TRBD1 or TRBD2 (5 bases each). Trimming took off 1 base at V and 5 bases at J, with 12 bases between the two ends. Germline V gives CDR1 MDHEN, CDR2 SYDVKM. This CDR3 is built from 15 residues. This CDR3 reads CASSLLGTANNEQFF. In nucleotides, the CDR3 is TGTGCCAGCAGTTTATTGGGGACGGCCAACAATGAGCAGTTCTTC.

This clone was found a few times. The chain links TRBV6-1 to TRBJ1-1, with 8 positions matching TRBD1. The trim removed 2 bases at V and 11 bases at J, leaving 10 bases unmatched. Germline CDR1 MNHNS, CDR2 SASEGT. The CDR3 sequence is 14 residues long. CDR3 coding DNA: TGTGCCAGCAGTGAACGGACAGGGAAAATGGTCGCTTTCTTT. Its translation is CASSERTGKMVAFF.